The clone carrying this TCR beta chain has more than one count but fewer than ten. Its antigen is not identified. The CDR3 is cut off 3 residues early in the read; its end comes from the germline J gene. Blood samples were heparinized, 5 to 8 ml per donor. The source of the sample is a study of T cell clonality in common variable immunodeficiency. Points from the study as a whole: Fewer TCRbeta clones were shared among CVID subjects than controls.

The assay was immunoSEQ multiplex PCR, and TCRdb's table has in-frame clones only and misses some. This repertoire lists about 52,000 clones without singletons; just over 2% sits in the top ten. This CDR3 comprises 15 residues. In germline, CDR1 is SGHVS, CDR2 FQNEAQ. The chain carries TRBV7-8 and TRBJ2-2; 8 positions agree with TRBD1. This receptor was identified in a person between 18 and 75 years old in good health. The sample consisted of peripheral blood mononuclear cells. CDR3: CASSPRDRNFEKLFF. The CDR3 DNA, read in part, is TGTGCCAGCAGCCCCCGGGACAGGAACTTTGAAAAG. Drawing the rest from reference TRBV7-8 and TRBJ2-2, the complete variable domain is GAGVSQSPRYKVAKRGQDVALRCDPISGHVSLFWYQQALGQGPEFLTYFQNEAQLDKSGLPSDRFFAERPEGSVSTLKIQRTQQEDSAVYLCASSPRDRNFEKLFFGEGSRLTVL.